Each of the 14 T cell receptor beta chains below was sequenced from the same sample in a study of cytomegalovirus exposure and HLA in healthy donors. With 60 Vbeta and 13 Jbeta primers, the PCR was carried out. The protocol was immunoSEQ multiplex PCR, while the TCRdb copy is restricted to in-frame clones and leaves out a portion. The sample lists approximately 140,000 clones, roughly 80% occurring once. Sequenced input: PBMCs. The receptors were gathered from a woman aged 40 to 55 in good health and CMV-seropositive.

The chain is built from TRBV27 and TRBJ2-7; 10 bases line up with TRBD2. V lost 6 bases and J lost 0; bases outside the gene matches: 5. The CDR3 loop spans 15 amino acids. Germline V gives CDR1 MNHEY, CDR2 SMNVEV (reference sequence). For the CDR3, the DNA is TGTGCCAGCAGATCACTAGCGGGGACCTCCTACGAGCAGTACTTC. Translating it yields CASRSLAGTSYEQYF.

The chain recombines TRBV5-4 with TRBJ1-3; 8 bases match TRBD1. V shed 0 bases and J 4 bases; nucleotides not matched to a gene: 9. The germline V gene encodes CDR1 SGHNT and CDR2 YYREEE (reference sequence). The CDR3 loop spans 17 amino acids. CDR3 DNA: TGTGCCAGCAGCTTGGTGGCAGGGGGCGCGGAAGGAAACACCATATATTTT. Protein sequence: CASSLVAGGAEGNTIYF.

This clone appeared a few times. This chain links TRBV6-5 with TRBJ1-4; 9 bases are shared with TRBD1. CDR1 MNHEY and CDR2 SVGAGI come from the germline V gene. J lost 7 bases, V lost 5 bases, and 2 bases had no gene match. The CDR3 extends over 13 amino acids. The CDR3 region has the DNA TGTGCCAGCAGTCTGGACAGGGGTGAAAAACTGTTTTTT. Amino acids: CASSLDRGEKLFF.

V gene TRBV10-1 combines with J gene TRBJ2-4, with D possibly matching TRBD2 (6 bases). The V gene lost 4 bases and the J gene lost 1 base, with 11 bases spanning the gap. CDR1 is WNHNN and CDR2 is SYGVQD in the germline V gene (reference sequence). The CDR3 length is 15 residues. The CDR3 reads CASSAGGSAKNIQYF. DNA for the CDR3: TGCGCCAGCAGTGCCGGGGGTTCGGCCAAAAACATTCAGTACTTC.

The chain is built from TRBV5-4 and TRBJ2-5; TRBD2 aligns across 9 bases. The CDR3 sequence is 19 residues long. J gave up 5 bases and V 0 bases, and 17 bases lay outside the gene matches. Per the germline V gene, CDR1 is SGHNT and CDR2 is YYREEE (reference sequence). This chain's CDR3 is CASSLVPPAGGPAGETQYF. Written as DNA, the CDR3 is TGTGCCAGCAGCTTGGTACCGCCAGCGGGGGGACCGGCCGGTGAGACCCAGTACTTC.

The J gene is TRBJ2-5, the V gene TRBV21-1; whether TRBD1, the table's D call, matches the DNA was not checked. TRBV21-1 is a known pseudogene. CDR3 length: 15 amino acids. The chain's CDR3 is CASSKSRTTQETQYF. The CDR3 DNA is TGTGCCAGCAGCAAATCGAGGACAACCCAAGAGACCCAGTACTTC.

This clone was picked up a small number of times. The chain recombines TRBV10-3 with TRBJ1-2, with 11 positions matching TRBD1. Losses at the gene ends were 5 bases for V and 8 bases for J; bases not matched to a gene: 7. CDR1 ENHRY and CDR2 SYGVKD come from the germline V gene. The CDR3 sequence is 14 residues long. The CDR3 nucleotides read TGTGCCATCAGTAGGGACAGGGGGATGGAGGGCTACACCTTC. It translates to CAISRDRGMEGYTF.

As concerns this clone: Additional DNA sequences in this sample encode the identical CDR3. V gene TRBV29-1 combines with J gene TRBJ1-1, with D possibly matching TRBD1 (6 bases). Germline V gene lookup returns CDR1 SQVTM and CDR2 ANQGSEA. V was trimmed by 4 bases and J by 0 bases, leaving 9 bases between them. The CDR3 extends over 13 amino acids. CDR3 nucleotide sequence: TGCAGCGTTGCAGGACAGCTGAACACTGAAGCTTTCTTT. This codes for CSVAGQLNTEAFF.

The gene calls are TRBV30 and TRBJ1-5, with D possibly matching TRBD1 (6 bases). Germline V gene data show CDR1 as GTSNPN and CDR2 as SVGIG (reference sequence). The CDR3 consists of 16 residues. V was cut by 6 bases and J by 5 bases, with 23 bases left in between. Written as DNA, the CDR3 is TGTGCCTGCGTAGGACAATCGACAGGCCCTTATCAGCCCCAGCATTTT. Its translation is CACVGQSTGPYQPQHF.

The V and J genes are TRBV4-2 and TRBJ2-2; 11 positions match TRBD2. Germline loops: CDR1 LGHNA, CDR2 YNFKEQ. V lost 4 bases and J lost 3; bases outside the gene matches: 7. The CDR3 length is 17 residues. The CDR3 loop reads CASSRSPLAGDTGELFF. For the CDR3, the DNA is TGTGCCAGCAGCCGAAGCCCACTAGCGGGGGACACCGGGGAGCTGTTTTTT.

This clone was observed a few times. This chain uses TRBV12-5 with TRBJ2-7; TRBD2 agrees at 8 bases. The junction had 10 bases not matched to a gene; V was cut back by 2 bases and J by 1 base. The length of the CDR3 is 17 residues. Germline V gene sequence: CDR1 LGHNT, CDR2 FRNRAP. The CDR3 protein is CASGLTNPGGLSYEQYF. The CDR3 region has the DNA TGTGCTAGTGGTTTGACAAACCCGGGGGGGCTTTCCTACGAGCAGTACTTC.

CDR3 amino acids: CASSLSGTGFNQPQHF. In DNA, the CDR3 is TGTGCCAGCAGTCTATCCGGGACAGGGTTCAATCAGCCCCAGCATTTT. The gene calls are TRBV28 and TRBJ1-5, with 9 bases lining up with TRBD1. The V and J ends lost 5 bases and 3 bases, in that order; junction bases with no gene match: 8. Germline V CDR1 and CDR2: MDHEN, SYDVKM. The CDR3 sequence is 16 residues long.

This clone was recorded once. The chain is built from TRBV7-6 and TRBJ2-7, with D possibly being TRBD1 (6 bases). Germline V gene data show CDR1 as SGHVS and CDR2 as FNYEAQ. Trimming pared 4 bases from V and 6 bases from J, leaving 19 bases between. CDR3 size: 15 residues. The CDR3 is CASSSYDQMGAEQYF. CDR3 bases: TGTGCCAGCAGCTCTTATGATCAAATGGGGGCCGAGCAGTACTTC. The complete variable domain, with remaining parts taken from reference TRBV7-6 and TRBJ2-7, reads GAGVSQSPRYKVTKRGQDVALRCDPISGHVSLYWYRQALGQGPEFLTYFNYEAQQDKSGLPNDRFSAERPEGSISTLTIQRTEQRDSAMYRCASSSYDQMGAEQYFGPGTRLTVT.

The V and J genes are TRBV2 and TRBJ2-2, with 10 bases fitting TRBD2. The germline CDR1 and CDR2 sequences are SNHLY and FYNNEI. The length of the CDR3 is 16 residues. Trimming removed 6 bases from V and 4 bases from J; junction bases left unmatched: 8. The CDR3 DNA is TGTGCCAGCAGACCCGGACTAGCGGAAGGCACCGGGGAGCTGTTTTTT. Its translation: CASRPGLAEGTGELFF. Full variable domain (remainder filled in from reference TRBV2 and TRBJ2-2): EPEVTQTPSHQVTQMGQEVILRCVPISNHLYFYWYRQILGQKVEFLVSFYNNEISEKSEIFDDQFSVERPDGSNFTLKIRSTKLEDSAMYFCASRPGLAEGTGELFFGEGSRLTVL.